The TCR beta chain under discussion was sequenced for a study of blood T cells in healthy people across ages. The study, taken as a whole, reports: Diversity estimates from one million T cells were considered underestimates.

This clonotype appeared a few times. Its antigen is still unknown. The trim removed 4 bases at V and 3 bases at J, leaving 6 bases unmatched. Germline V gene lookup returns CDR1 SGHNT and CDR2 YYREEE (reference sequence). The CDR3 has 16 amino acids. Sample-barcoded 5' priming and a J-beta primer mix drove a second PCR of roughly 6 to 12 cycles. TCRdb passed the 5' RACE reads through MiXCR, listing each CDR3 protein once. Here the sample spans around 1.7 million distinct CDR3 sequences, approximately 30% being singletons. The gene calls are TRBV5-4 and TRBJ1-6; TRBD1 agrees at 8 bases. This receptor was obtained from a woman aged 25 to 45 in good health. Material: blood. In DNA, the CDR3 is TGTGCCAGCAGCAGTCCCGGGACAGGCTATAATTCACCCCTCCACTTT. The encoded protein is CASSSPGTGYNSPLHF.